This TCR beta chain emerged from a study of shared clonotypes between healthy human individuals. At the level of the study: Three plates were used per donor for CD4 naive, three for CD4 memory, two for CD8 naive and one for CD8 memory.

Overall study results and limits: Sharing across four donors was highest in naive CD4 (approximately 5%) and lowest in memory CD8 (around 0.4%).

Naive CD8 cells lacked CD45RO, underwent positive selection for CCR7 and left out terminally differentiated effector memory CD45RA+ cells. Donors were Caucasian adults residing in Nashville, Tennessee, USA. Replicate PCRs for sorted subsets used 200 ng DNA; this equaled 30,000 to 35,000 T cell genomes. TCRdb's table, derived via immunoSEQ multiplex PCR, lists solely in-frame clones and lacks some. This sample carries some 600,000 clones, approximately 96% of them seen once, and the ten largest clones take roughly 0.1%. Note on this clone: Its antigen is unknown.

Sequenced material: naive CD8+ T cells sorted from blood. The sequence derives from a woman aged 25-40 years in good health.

The CDR3 sequence: CASSEEGASYEQYF. The CDR3, as DNA: TGTGCCAGCAGTGAAGAGGGGGCCTCCTACGAGCAGTACTTC. The rearrangement uses TRBV2 and TRBJ2-7, with 7 nucleotides matching TRBD1. Germline CDR1 reads SNHLY; CDR2 reads FYNNEI. With V trimmed by 1 base and J by 0 bases, 0 bases remained unmatched. This CDR3 is 14 amino acids long.